This is a list of T cell receptor beta chains from one sample in a study of vaccination and CD4 T cells after COVID-19. These receptors have no identified antigens. TCRdb processed the PCR reads anew with MiXCR; each CDR3 protein has one entry. This repertoire shows roughly 16,000 distinct CDR3 sequences, roughly 53% found once; its top ten account for roughly 12%. Sequences were obtained from CD4+ T cells from blood, cultured in vitro. Receptors were obtained from a human donor who had recovered from COVID-19. Both conserved end residues are part of each CDR3. Each record gives: D gene, J gene, clone size, V gene, CDR3 protein, CDR3 DNA. D genes are given only for firm matches. A clone size is listed for some rows: how often the clone was seen (once, few, many), or a class if it is expanded.

D gene: TRBD2; J gene: TRBJ2-7; clone size: once; V gene: TRBV27; CDR3 protein: CASSFRPGLAGGGAYEQYF; CDR3 DNA: TGTGCCAGCAGTTTCCGACCGGGACTAGCGGGAGGGGGAGCCTACGAGCAGTACTTC
D gene: -; J gene: TRBJ1-4; clone size: -; V gene: TRBV6-5; CDR3 protein: CASSYGVKLFF; CDR3 DNA: TGTGCCAGCAGTTACGGGGTCAAACTGTTTTTT
D gene: -; J gene: TRBJ1-1; clone size: -; V gene: TRBV5-4; CDR3 protein: CASSLAGGMSEAFF; CDR3 DNA: TGTGCCAGCAGCTTGGCGGGGGGTATGTCTGAAGCTTTCTTT
D gene: -; J gene: TRBJ1-1; clone size: once; V gene: TRBV24-1; CDR3 protein: CATGGGGKAFF; CDR3 DNA: TGTGCCACCGGGGGGGGGGGCAAAGCTTTCTTT
D gene: -; J gene: TRBJ2-1; clone size: -; V gene: TRBV24-1; CDR3 protein: CATSDSDSKIYNEQFF; CDR3 DNA: TGTGCCACCAGTGATTCGGACAGTAAGATCTACAATGAGCAGTTCTTC
D gene: -; J gene: TRBJ1-5; clone size: few; V gene: TRBV28; CDR3 protein: CASNMGLQPQHF; CDR3 DNA: TGTGCCAGCAATATGGGGCTTCAGCCCCAGCATTTT
D gene: TRBD1; J gene: TRBJ1-2; clone size: -; V gene: TRBV20-1; CDR3 protein: CSATRRGDNYGYTF; CDR3 DNA: TGCAGTGCTACCCGCAGGGGGGATAACTATGGCTACACCTTC
D gene: -; J gene: TRBJ2-4; clone size: -; V gene: TRBV27; CDR3 protein: CASSSIRQRLAKNIQYF; CDR3 DNA: TGTGCCAGCAGTTCAATTCGACAGAGACTAGCCAAAAACATTCAGTACTTC
D gene: TRBD2; J gene: TRBJ2-2; clone size: -; V gene: TRBV2; CDR3 protein: CASGPLAGGWTGELFF; CDR3 DNA: TGTGCCAGCGGCCCACTAGCGGGAGGTTGGACCGGGGAGCTGTTTTTT
D gene: -; J gene: TRBJ1-1; clone size: -; V gene: TRBV28; CDR3 protein: CASVSSTNTEAFF; CDR3 DNA: TGTGCCAGCGTTTCGTCGACGAACACTGAAGCTTTCTTT
D gene: -; J gene: TRBJ2-7; clone size: -; V gene: TRBV20-1; CDR3 protein: CSARDVAGGTNYEQYF; CDR3 DNA: TGCAGTGCTAGAGATGTGGCAGGTGGCACCAACTACGAGCAGTACTTC
D gene: -; J gene: TRBJ1-2; clone size: few; V gene: TRBV24-1; CDR3 protein: CATSDFADGYTF; CDR3 DNA: TGTGCCACCAGTGACTTCGCGGATGGCTACACCTTC
D gene: TRBD1; J gene: TRBJ2-7; clone size: once; V gene: TRBV20-1; CDR3 protein: CSARDLGQGSYEQYF; CDR3 DNA: TGCAGTGCTAGAGATCTGGGACAGGGATCCTACGAGCAGTACTTC
D gene: -; J gene: TRBJ1-2; clone size: once; V gene: TRBV12-3/TRBV12-4; CDR3 protein: CASSFSGVYGYTF; CDR3 DNA: TGTGCCAGCAGTTTCTCAGGGGTGTATGGCTACACCTTC
D gene: -; J gene: TRBJ2-3; clone size: -; V gene: TRBV11-3; CDR3 protein: CASSPRSSGTQYF; CDR3 DNA: TGTGCCAGCAGCCCGCGGTCCTCAGGTACGCAGTATTTT
D gene: TRBD1; J gene: TRBJ1-1; clone size: -; V gene: TRBV27; CDR3 protein: CASSRTGTNTEAFF; CDR3 DNA: TGTGCCAGCAGCCGGACAGGAACGAACACTGAAGCTTTCTTT
D gene: -; J gene: TRBJ1-2; clone size: few; V gene: TRBV20-1; CDR3 protein: CSARGAGAGYTF; CDR3 DNA: TGCAGTGCCCGAGGGGCAGGGGCTGGCTACACCTTC
D gene: -; J gene: TRBJ1-6; clone size: once; V gene: TRBV7-2; CDR3 protein: CASSLGNVNSPLHF; CDR3 DNA: TGTGCCAGCAGCCTCGGGAATGTTAATTCACCCCTCCACTTT
D gene: -; J gene: TRBJ2-2; clone size: few; V gene: TRBV27; CDR3 protein: CASSLESGELFF; CDR3 DNA: TGTGCCAGCAGCCTAGAATCCGGGGAGCTGTTTTTT
D gene: TRBD1; J gene: TRBJ2-7; clone size: -; V gene: TRBV6-2/TRBV6-3; CDR3 protein: CASRPGDRVEYEQYF; CDR3 DNA: TGTGCCAGCAGACCCGGGGACAGGGTTGAGTACGAGCAGTACTTC
D gene: -; J gene: TRBJ1-1; clone size: -; V gene: TRBV29-1; CDR3 protein: CSVGRGNTEAFF; CDR3 DNA: TGCAGCGTTGGCAGGGGGAACACTGAAGCTTTCTTT
D gene: -; J gene: TRBJ2-7; clone size: -; V gene: TRBV29-1; CDR3 protein: CSVNDSGEQYF; CDR3 DNA: TGCAGCGTTAACGATTCGGGCGAGCAGTACTTC
D gene: -; J gene: TRBJ2-7; clone size: -; V gene: TRBV2; CDR3 protein: CASREGAEQYF; CDR3 DNA: TGTGCCAGCAGGGAGGGTGCCGAGCAGTACTTC
D gene: -; J gene: TRBJ2-2; clone size: -; V gene: TRBV7-2; CDR3 protein: CASSLESGSGELFF; CDR3 DNA: TGTGCCAGCAGCTTAGAATCGGGGTCCGGGGAGCTGTTTTTT
D gene: TRBD1; J gene: TRBJ1-2; clone size: few; V gene: TRBV18; CDR3 protein: CASSPLGQGEYGYTF; CDR3 DNA: TGTGCCAGCTCACCACTGGGACAGGGAGAATATGGCTACACCTTC
D gene: -; J gene: TRBJ2-7; clone size: -; V gene: TRBV3-1; CDR3 protein: CASSQTAYEQYF; CDR3 DNA: TGTGCCAGCAGCCAGACAGCCTACGAGCAGTACTTC
D gene: TRBD1; J gene: TRBJ2-7; clone size: -; V gene: TRBV15; CDR3 protein: CATSRGTGGNEQYF; CDR3 DNA: TGTGCCACCAGCAGGGGGACAGGGGGGAACGAGCAGTACTTC
D gene: TRBD2; J gene: TRBJ2-1; clone size: -; V gene: TRBV27; CDR3 protein: CASRSGLAGVNEQFF; CDR3 DNA: TGTGCCAGCAGGTCGGGACTAGCGGGAGTCAATGAGCAGTTCTTC
D gene: -; J gene: TRBJ1-1; clone size: -; V gene: TRBV19; CDR3 protein: CASTSILKHLNTEAFF; CDR3 DNA: TGTGCCAGTACTTCAATTTTGAAACACCTGAACACTGAAGCTTTCTTT
D gene: -; J gene: TRBJ1-1; clone size: -; V gene: TRBV6-1; CDR3 protein: CASSGAGTLKSTEAFF; CDR3 DNA: TGTGCCAGCAGTGGGGCAGGGACCTTGAAGTCCACTGAAGCTTTCTTT
D gene: TRBD1; J gene: TRBJ1-6; clone size: few; V gene: TRBV30; CDR3 protein: CAWRMTGGHSPLHF; CDR3 DNA: TGTGCCTGGAGAATGACAGGGGGGCATTCACCCCTCCACTTT
D gene: -; J gene: TRBJ1-5; clone size: few; V gene: TRBV6-2/TRBV6-3; CDR3 protein: CASSYAGNNQPQHF; CDR3 DNA: TGTGCCAGCAGTTATGCAGGGAACAATCAGCCCCAGCATTTT
D gene: TRBD2; J gene: TRBJ2-3; clone size: -; V gene: TRBV20-1; CDR3 protein: CSARGLAGGTDTQYF; CDR3 DNA: TGCAGTGCGCGGGGACTAGCGGGAGGGACAGATACGCAGTATTTT
D gene: -; J gene: TRBJ2-2; clone size: -; V gene: TRBV6-2/TRBV6-3; CDR3 protein: CASSYYGQNTGELFF; CDR3 DNA: TGTGCCAGCAGTTACTATGGACAGAACACCGGGGAGCTGTTTTTT
D gene: -; J gene: TRBJ1-2; clone size: few; V gene: TRBV30; CDR3 protein: CAWRPGRSYGYTF; CDR3 DNA: TGTGCCTGGAGACCAGGACGGAGCTATGGCTACACCTTC
D gene: TRBD1; J gene: TRBJ1-4; clone size: -; V gene: TRBV20-1; CDR3 protein: CSAASGTGINEKLFF; CDR3 DNA: TGCAGTGCCGCCTCCGGGACAGGGATTAATGAAAAACTGTTTTTT